This record covers a single TCR beta chain. Its antigen is as yet unknown. The table came from immunoSEQ multiplex PCR; TCRdb's copy has only in-frame clones and leaves some out. The sample lists tens of thousands of clones, roughly 90% occurring once. V lost 5 bases to trimming and J lost 6 bases, with 15 bases between them. This CDR3 has 14 residues. Germline assignment: CDR1 SGHNT and CDR2 YYREEE (reference sequence). The sample belongs to a study of neoadjuvant nivolumab and ipilimumab in lung cancer. General observations from the study: Resected-tumor TCR richness correlated positively with pretherapy blood richness. Only two of four nivolumab-treated tumors gained richness and clonality by surgery. Pathologic regression was not significantly tied to TCR clonality.

The J gene is TRBJ2-1, the V gene TRBV5-4, with D perhaps TRBD2 (6 bases). The sequences come from blood, collected before neoadjuvant nivolumab, alone or with ipilimumab. This receptor was obtained from an adult with non-small cell lung cancer. Some clones in this sample may be carry-over from other donors' samples. The CDR3 DNA reads as TGTGCCAGCAGGAATCCGGGACTCAGCAATGAGCAGTTCTTC. Its translation: CASRNPGLSNEQFF.